This is a list of T cell receptor beta chains from one sample in a study of blood T cell repertoires in COVID-19. Using immunoSEQ multiplex PCR, the repertoire was profiled, and TCRdb retains in-frame clones only, with some absent. The table records about 140,000 clones, roughly 88% of them present only once. Sequenced material: PBMCs or T cells enriched from blood (not recorded which). The receptors derive from a man between 65 and 79 years old who had been exposed to COVID-19. CDR3s include the opening cysteine and the closing phenylalanine or tryptophan. D genes are given only for firm matches. Not every row has a clone size; where given, it reads once, few, many or a size class.

TRBV10-1	-	-	TRBJ1-1	CASSDNYNTEAFF	TGCGCCAGCAGTGATAATTATAACACTGAAGCTTTCTTT
TRBV19	-	-	TRBJ1-2	CASSPLGGDYGYTF	TGTGCCAGTAGTCCCCTCGGGGGAGATTATGGCTACACCTTC
TRBV3-1/TRBV3-2	TRBD2	-	TRBJ2-7	CASSQSPAGVSYEQYF	TGTGCCAGCAGCCAATCCCCAGCGGGAGTCTCCTACGAGCAGTACTTC
TRBV20-1	TRBD1	once	TRBJ2-7	CSGTGGYEQYF	TGCAGTGGTACAGGGGGCTACGAGCAGTACTTC
TRBV7-8	-	-	TRBJ2-7	CASSLGLVYEQYF	TGTGCCAGCAGCTTAGGTCTTGTCTACGAGCAGTACTTC
TRBV6-5	-	-	TRBJ1-1	CASRKWDIDTEAFF	TGTGCCAGCAGAAAATGGGACATTGACACTGAAGCTTTCTTT
TRBV28	TRBD2	-	TRBJ2-7	CASSLGDQRGKQYF	TGTGCCAGCAGTTTAGGTGACCAGCGGGGTAAGCAGTACTTC
TRBV5-1	TRBD1	-	TRBJ2-1	CASSPGQGRGGSYNEQFF	TGCGCCAGCAGCCCGGGACAGGGTAGGGGGGGCTCCTACAATGAGCAGTTCTTC
TRBV7-9	-	many	TRBJ2-1	CASSPRGRYNEQFF	TGTGCCAGCAGCCCCCGGGGGAGGTACAATGAGCAGTTCTTC
TRBV5-1	TRBD1	-	TRBJ2-1	CASSPGGVPQYNEQFF	TGCGCCAGCAGCCCAGGGGGTGTGCCTCAATACAATGAGCAGTTCTTC
TRBV20-1	-	-	TRBJ2-4	CSASRVGSAVLAKNIQYF	TGCAGTGCTAGTAGGGTCGGTTCAGCGGTACTAGCCAAAAACATTCAGTACTTC
TRBV7-2	TRBD1	-	TRBJ1-1	CASSWGQGAEAFF	TGTGCCAGCAGCTGGGGACAGGGCGCTGAAGCTTTCTTT
TRBV7-2	TRBD1	-	TRBJ1-4	CASSLGGQGPEKLFF	TGTGCCAGCAGCTTAGGGGGACAGGGGCCGGAAAAACTGTTTTTT
TRBV5-4	-	-	TRBJ1-5	CASSLRQEPNQPQHF	TGTGCCAGCAGCTTGCGACAGGAGCCCAATCAGCCCCAGCATTTT
TRBV27	TRBD1	-	TRBJ1-4	CASSLSPDRQTNEKLFF	TGTGCCAGCAGTTTATCTCCGGACAGGCAAACTAATGAAAAACTGTTTTTT
TRBV7-2	TRBD1	-	TRBJ1-2	CASSYGTGDYGYTF	TGTGCCAGCAGCTACGGGACAGGCGACTATGGCTACACCTTC
TRBV27	-	-	TRBJ2-1	CASSFRPSLRNEQFF	TGTGCCAGCAGTTTTCGGCCTAGTCTGAGGAATGAGCAGTTCTTC
TRBV7-9	-	-	TRBJ1-2	CASSLIAGGYTF	TGTGCCAGCAGCCTAATAGCGGGGGGCTACACCTTC
TRBV2	-	few	TRBJ1-5	CASSAEGNQPQHF	TGTGCCAGCAGTGCAGAGGGTAATCAGCCCCAGCATTTT
TRBV7-2	-	-	TRBJ1-5	CASSQGGSNQPQHF	TGTGCCAGCAGCCAGGGAGGGAGCAATCAGCCCCAGCATTTT
TRBV6-2/TRBV6-3	-	-	TRBJ1-1	CASSGNTGNTEAFF	TGTGCCAGCAGTGGCAACACAGGGAACACTGAAGCTTTCTTT
TRBV15	TRBD2	-	TRBJ2-7	CATSRDSSGLAGSYEQYF	TGTGCCACCAGCAGAGATTCGTCGGGACTAGCGGGATCCTACGAGCAGTACTTC
TRBV29-1	-	-	TRBJ2-7	CSVLQGMGSYEQYF	TGCAGCGTCCTACAGGGAATGGGCTCCTACGAGCAGTACTTC
TRBV30	-	-	TRBJ1-5	CAWNPGGAGQPQHF	TGTGCCTGGAACCCGGGGGGCGCCGGACAGCCCCAGCATTTT
TRBV4-3	-	-	TRBJ1-6	CASSLLWLNSPLHF	TGCGCCAGCAGCCTATTATGGCTGAATTCACCCCTCCACTTT
TRBV18	-	-	TRBJ1-3	CASSPNLEARGNTIYF	TGTGCCAGCTCACCAAATCTCGAGGCAAGGGGAAACACCATATATTTT
TRBV5-1	-	-	TRBJ2-7	CASSQGGHEQYF	TGCGCCAGCAGCCAGGGGGGCCACGAGCAGTACTTC
TRBV28	TRBD1	-	TRBJ1-2	CASSSPGGPRGYTF	TGTGCCAGCAGTTCGCCAGGGGGACCAAGAGGCTACACCTTC
TRBV14	-	-	TRBJ2-7	CASSQDVRDEQYF	TGTGCCAGCAGCCAAGATGTACGGGACGAGCAGTACTTC
TRBV4-3	-	-	TRBJ1-4	CASSQTRDNEKLFF	TGCGCCAGCAGCCAGACAAGAGATAATGAAAAACTGTTTTTT
TRBV5-1	-	-	TRBJ2-6	CASSLPRGSGANVLTF	TGCGCCAGCAGCTTACCCCGGGGTTCGGGGGCCAACGTCCTGACTTTC
TRBV7-2	-	-	TRBJ2-1	CASSGSRGSNEQFF	TGTGCCAGCAGCGGATCCAGGGGAAGCAATGAGCAGTTCTTC
TRBV5-1	TRBD2	-	TRBJ2-3	CASSLRFSGSGADTQYF	TGCGCCAGCAGCTTGAGGTTTAGCGGGAGTGGAGCAGATACGCAGTATTTT
TRBV6-2/TRBV6-3	TRBD2	-	TRBJ2-4	CASSTPGLAFKNIQYF	TGTGCCAGCAGTACGCCGGGACTAGCGTTCAAAAACATTCAGTACTTC
TRBV28	-	-	TRBJ2-1	CASSSRFHEQFF	TGTGCCAGCAGCTCTAGGTTCCATGAGCAGTTCTTC
TRBV28	-	few	TRBJ1-5	CASSLWDKNQPQHF	TGTGCCAGCAGTTTATGGGACAAAAATCAGCCCCAGCATTTT
TRBV9	-	-	TRBJ1-2	CASSVEREGYGYTF	TGTGCCAGCAGCGTGGAAAGGGAGGGCTATGGCTACACCTTC
TRBV19	-	once	TRBJ2-6	CASSFGANVLTF	TGTGCCAGTAGCTTTGGGGCCAACGTCCTGACTTTC
TRBV5-6	-	-	TRBJ1-5	CASSLSDSYQPQHF	TGTGCCAGCAGCTTGTCGGACAGTTATCAGCCCCAGCATTTT
TRBV30	-	-	TRBJ1-2	CAWSVMLHPGDGYTF	TGTGCCTGGAGTGTAATGCTACACCCAGGCGATGGCTACACCTTC
TRBV28	-	once	TRBJ1-1	CASGSGDTEAFF	TGTGCCAGCGGGTCGGGGGACACTGAAGCTTTCTTT
TRBV7-2	TRBD2	-	TRBJ2-3	CASSRLAGLTTDTQYF	TGTGCCAGCAGTAGACTAGCGGGCCTCACCACAGATACGCAGTATTTT
TRBV21-1	-	-	TRBJ2-5	CASSFRGGTQYF	TGTGCCAGCAGCTTCCGCGGGGGGACCCAGTACTTC
TRBV6-2/TRBV6-3	-	-	TRBJ2-1	CASSYGGRALSDEQFF	TGTGCCAGCAGTTACGGCGGCAGGGCCCTGTCAGATGAGCAGTTCTTC
TRBV4-2	TRBD2	-	TRBJ2-1	CASSHLSGTSGRAVDEQFF	TGTGCCAGCAGCCACCTCTCCGGGACTAGCGGGAGGGCCGTCGATGAGCAGTTCTTC
TRBV7-2	TRBD2	few	TRBJ2-3	CASSHSGTYGDTQYF	TGTGCCAGCAGCCATAGCGGGACCTACGGGGATACGCAGTATTTT
TRBV6-2/TRBV6-3	-	-	TRBJ2-6	CASSSPTATNSGANVLTF	TGTGCCAGCAGTTCCCCGACAGCCACCAACTCTGGGGCCAACGTCCTGACTTTC
TRBV3-1/TRBV3-2	TRBD1	-	TRBJ2-1	CASSQRTGRYSSYNEQFF	TGTGCCAGCAGCCAAAGGACAGGGAGGTATAGCTCCTACAATGAGCAGTTCTTC
TRBV4-3	TRBD1	-	TRBJ1-4	CASSQSTGAINEKLFF	TGCGCCAGCAGCCAATCAACAGGGGCGATAAATGAAAAACTGTTTTTT
TRBV5-1	TRBD2	-	TRBJ2-3	CASRPGTSGSTDTQYF	TGCGCCAGCAGGCCGGGGACTAGCGGTAGCACAGATACGCAGTATTTT
TRBV28	TRBD1	-	TRBJ2-7	CASSLGATGNNEQYF	TGTGCCAGCAGTTTAGGGGCGACAGGGAACAACGAGCAGTACTTC
TRBV2	-	-	TRBJ1-5	CASSLTRSNQPQHF	TGTGCCAGCAGTTTGACAAGGAGCAATCAGCCCCAGCATTTT
TRBV29-1	-	-	TRBJ1-1	CSVLDGGKYTEAFF	TGCAGCGTCCTCGACGGCGGTAAATATACTGAAGCTTTCTTT
TRBV7-2	TRBD1	few	TRBJ1-1	CASSPGGAWTEAFF	TGTGCCAGCAGCCCAGGGGGCGCGTGGACTGAAGCTTTCTTT
TRBV12-3/TRBV12-4	-	-	TRBJ1-1	CASSLRGLTEAFF	TGTGCCAGCAGTTTAAGGGGTCTGACTGAAGCTTTCTTT
TRBV27	-	-	TRBJ2-5	CASSSTGTGQETQYF	TGTGCCAGCAGCTCCACGGGTACGGGGCAAGAGACCCAGTACTTC
TRBV19	TRBD1	-	TRBJ1-2	CASSIVGAGGNYGYTF	TGTGCCAGTAGTATTGTCGGGGCAGGGGGAAACTATGGCTACACCTTC
TRBV6-5	-	-	TRBJ1-2	CASSTGQFYGYTF	TGTGCCAGCAGTACTGGACAGTTCTATGGCTACACCTTC
TRBV19	-	-	TRBJ1-1	CASREGGNTEAFF	TGTGCCAGTAGGGAAGGGGGAAACACTGAAGCTTTCTTT
TRBV18	-	-	TRBJ1-1	CASSPSPEGTEAFF	TGTGCCAGCTCACCGTCCCCAGAGGGAACTGAAGCTTTCTTT